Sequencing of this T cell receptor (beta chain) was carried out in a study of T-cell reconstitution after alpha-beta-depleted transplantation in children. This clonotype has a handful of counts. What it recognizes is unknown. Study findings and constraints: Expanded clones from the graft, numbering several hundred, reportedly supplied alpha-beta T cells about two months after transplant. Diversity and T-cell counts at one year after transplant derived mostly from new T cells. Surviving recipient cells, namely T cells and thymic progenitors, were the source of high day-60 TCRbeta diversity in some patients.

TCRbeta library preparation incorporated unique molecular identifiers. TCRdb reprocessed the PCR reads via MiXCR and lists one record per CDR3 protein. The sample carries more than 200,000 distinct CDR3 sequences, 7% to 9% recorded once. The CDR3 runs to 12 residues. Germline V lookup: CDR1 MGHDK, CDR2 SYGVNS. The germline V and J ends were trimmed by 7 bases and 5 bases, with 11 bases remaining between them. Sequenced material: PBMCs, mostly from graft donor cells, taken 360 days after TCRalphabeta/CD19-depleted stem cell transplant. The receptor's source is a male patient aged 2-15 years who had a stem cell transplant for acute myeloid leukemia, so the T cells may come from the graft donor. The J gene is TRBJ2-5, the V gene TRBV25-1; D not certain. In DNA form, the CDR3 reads TGTGCCAGCACCCCTCGAAGGGAGACCCAGTACTTC. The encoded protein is CASTPRRETQYF.